This TCR beta chain was profiled in a study of cytomegalovirus exposure and HLA in healthy donors. Study-wide points: Segments of the TCR beta V type were, in most cases, productive about 90% or about 30% of the time in an earlier analysis.

Germline values: CDR1 SGHTA, CDR2 FQGNSA. V was shortened by 5 bases and J by 4 bases, with 12 bases between the two germline ends. The CDR3 has 14 amino acids. Vbeta (60) and Jbeta (13) primers were used in the PCR. Method: immunoSEQ multiplex PCR; TCRdb's copy keeps in-frame clones and lacks some. The data contain roughly 100,000 clones, 70% to 90% of them singletons. To note about this clone: Its antigen is still unknown.

This chain connects TRBV7-2 to TRBJ1-5; D might be TRBD1 (6 bases). The receptor's source is a woman in her late teens or twenties in good health and CMV-seropositive. Sequenced: PBMCs. The CDR3 DNA sequence: TGTGCCAGCAGCCAGGGGACACCTAATCAGCCCCAGCATTTT. Amino acids: CASSQGTPNQPQHF.